A single sample is the source of the 5 T cell receptor beta chains below, sequenced in a study of cytomegalovirus exposure and HLA in healthy donors. Sequencing was performed with immunoSEQ multiplex PCR; in TCRdb, only in-frame clones are kept and a portion is missing. The table has 150,000 or so clones, about 86% seen once. Sequenced sample: PBMCs. These receptors were obtained from a man between 18 and 35 years old in good health and CMV-seropositive.

This clone occurred a few times. The chain employs TRBV2 and TRBJ1-5; 7 bases map to TRBD1. V was clipped by 4 bases and J by 0 bases; unmatched bases: 3. This CDR3 comprises 15 residues. CDR1 and CDR2 from the germline V gene are SNHLY and FYNNEI. The CDR3 DNA is TGTGCCAGCAGTGCACAGGGGAATAGCAATCAGCCCCAGCATTTT. Protein sequence: CASSAQGNSNQPQHF.

The CDR3 loop is CASSLQTGKNQPQHF. As DNA, the CDR3 is TGCGCCAGCAGTTTACAAACAGGGAAGAATCAGCCCCAGCATTTT. The chain carries TRBV10-1 and TRBJ1-5; tentative D call: TRBD1 (6 bases). CDR1 is WNHNN and CDR2 is SYGVQD in the germline V gene (reference sequence). The CDR3 length is 15 residues. Deletions cut 5 bases from V and 4 bases from J, with 15 bases between.

The genes are TRBV6-6 and TRBJ1-1; perhaps TRBD1 as D (5 bases). The V gene lost 2 bases and the J gene lost 0 bases, with 13 bases spanning the gap. The CDR3 totals 16 residues. Germline CDR1 and CDR2: MNHNY and SVGAGI (reference sequence). The CDR3 nucleotides read TGTGCCAGCAGTTACAGCAGGGTTGATCTGAACACTGAAGCTTTCTTT. It codes for CASSYSRVDLNTEAFF.

This clone was observed once. The rearrangement uses TRBV5-1 and TRBJ2-2, with D possibly being TRBD2 (6 bases). The CDR3 runs to 13 residues. Trimming cost V 4 bases and J 6 bases, with 10 bases left between them. The germline gives CDR1 SGHRS, CDR2 YFSETQ. The CDR3 coding sequence is TGCGCCAGCAGCCGACTAGTGGCCGGGGAGCTGTTTTTT. This gives the protein CASSRLVAGELFF.

The genes are TRBV9 and TRBJ1-1; D might be TRBD1 (6 bases). Trimming took off 3 bases at V and 1 base at J, with 13 bases between the two ends. The V gene's germline CDR1 is SGDLS and CDR2 YYNGEE. The CDR3 is 15 residues long. The CDR3, as DNA: TGTGCCAGCAGCGCCTCCGACAGGCAGAACACTGAAGCTTTCTTT. Translated: CASSASDRQNTEAFF.